This T cell receptor (beta chain) was retrieved from a study of OX40 agonist ivuxolimab in advanced cancers. Across the study: At 0.01 to 10 mg/kg, ivuxolimab was administered intravenously to patients every 2 weeks. A partial response was reached by three patients: one with hepatocellular carcinoma and two with cutaneous melanoma. Prior anti-PD-1, anti-PD-L1 or anti-CTLA-4 therapy did not bar entry, and approximately 43% had some.

Findings of the study overall: The authors also found low normalized T-cell clonal expansion in some nonresponders.

This CDR3 comprises 12 residues. The germline gives CDR1 SGHTA, CDR2 FQGTGA. Between the trimmed V and J ends, which lost 5 bases and 9 bases, there was a span of 14 bases. With regard to this clone: Antigen: not known.

The repertoire was sequenced with immunoSEQ multiplex PCR; TCRdb's copy has only in-frame clones and lacks some. Altogether roughly 90,000 clones are present, around 90% being singletons, with the ten largest covering 0.65% to 0.95%. The genes are TRBV7-3 and TRBJ2-7; the D is unclear. The sequenced sample was CD4+ or CD8+ T cells sorted from blood, obtained in a trial of the OX40 agonist ivuxolimab. This receptor was obtained from an adult with an advanced solid tumor such as melanoma, head and neck, liver or kidney cancer. The CDR3 sequence is CASSADGKRQYF. The CDR3 nucleotides read TGTGCCAGCAGCGCCGACGGAAAGAGGCAGTACTTC.